This T cell receptor (beta chain) stems from a study of cytomegalovirus exposure and HLA in healthy donors. General study findings and limits: In the roughly 120 validation repertoires, a later analysis found that first-cohort TCR clusters tended to co-occur.

A note on this clone: Its antigen is unknown.

The protocol was immunoSEQ multiplex PCR, while the TCRdb copy is restricted to in-frame clones and leaves out a portion. The table has 150,000 to 200,000 clones, about 88% seen once. This receptor was identified in a woman aged 18-29 years in good health and CMV-seronegative. Source material: PBMCs.

CDR3 protein: CASSWGGNYNEQFF. In DNA form, the CDR3 reads TGTGCCAGCAGTTGGGGCGGAAACTACAATGAGCAGTTCTTC. The rearrangement joins TRBV27 to TRBJ2-1; a possible D gene is TRBD1 (5 bases). Trimming left V 4 bases short and J 3 bases short, with 10 bases between. This CDR3 spans 14 amino acids. Germline loops: CDR1 MNHEY, CDR2 SMNVEV (reference sequence).